Below are 31 T cell receptor beta chains sequenced from a single sample in a study of cytomegalovirus exposure and HLA in healthy donors. The PCR made use of 60 Vbeta and 13 Jbeta primers. TCRdb keeps only in-frame clones here, not all; method: immunoSEQ multiplex PCR. The sample records around 86,000 clones, around 80% being singletons. The sample was PBMCs. These TCRs come from a middle-aged man in good health and CMV-seropositive.

The V and J genes are TRBV29-1 and TRBJ1-2; D may be TRBD1 (5 bases). In germline, CDR1 is SQVTM, CDR2 ANQGSEA. The V and J ends lost 2 bases and 2 bases respectively, with 21 bases between them. This CDR3 is 17 amino acids long. CDR3 sequence reads: CSVEKADSPTRNYGYTF. DNA of the CDR3: TGCAGCGTTGAAAAGGCTGACAGCCCCACTCGGAACTATGGCTACACCTTC.

The rearrangement uses TRBV27 and TRBJ2-5, with D possibly TRBD1 on 6 matching bases. From germline, CDR1 is MNHEY and CDR2 SMNVEV (reference sequence). Trimming stripped 2 bases from V and 11 bases from J, with 33 bases between. The CDR3 spans 19 residues. DNA of the CDR3: TGTGCCAGCAGTTTAGCTCGATCGGGACATACTACTCCTTACGGGGAGCAGTACTTC. Its translation: CASSLARSGHTTPYGEQYF.

The chain couples TRBV19 to TRBJ2-6, with D unresolved. The CDR3 is 16 amino acids. Germline values: CDR1 LNHDA, CDR2 SQIVND (reference sequence). The V end lost 5 bases, the J end lost 2 bases, and 13 bases lay between the germline ends. The CDR3 reads CASSFPRSAGANVLTF. The CDR3 nucleotides are TGTGCCAGTAGTTTCCCCCGCAGCGCTGGGGCCAACGTCCTGACTTTC.

The rearrangement joins TRBV11-2 to TRBJ2-5; D remains unclear. The assigned J gene may be wrong: the sequence end matches TRBJ2-7 better. CDR3 length: 14 residues. The germline V gene has CDR1 SGHAT and CDR2 FQNNGV. The chain's CDR3 is CASSLTPSSYEQYF. The DNA for the CDR3 is TGTGCCAGCAGCCTTACCCCGAGCTCCTACGAGCAGTACTTC.

This sequence joins TRBV2 and TRBJ2-5; D is possibly TRBD2 (5 bases). The V and J ends lost 1 base and 5 bases respectively, with 14 bases between them. The CDR3 contains 15 residues. Germline CDR1 SNHLY, CDR2 FYNNEI. The CDR3 loop is CASSEGRTQKETQYF. The CDR3 bases are TGTGCCAGCAGTGAAGGGAGGACTCAAAAGGAGACCCAGTACTTC.

This clone was seen once. The chain carries TRBV5-4 and TRBJ2-3; tentatively, D is TRBD1 (6 bases). The CDR3 loop spans 14 amino acids. In germline, CDR1 is SGHNT, CDR2 YYREEE (reference sequence). V shed 4 bases and J shed 3 bases, with 12 bases lying between them. The CDR3 loop reads CASSQPTGTDTQYF. CDR3 in DNA: TGTGCCAGCAGCCAACCTACAGGGACAGATACGCAGTATTTT.

On this clone itself: The junction shows a germline mismatch at one end, possibly a read error. The V and J genes are TRBV7-9 and TRBJ1-1; possible D gene TRBD1, 5 bases. Germline lookup yields CDR1 SEHNR and CDR2 FQNEAQ (reference sequence). This CDR3 has 14 residues. The CDR3 coding sequence is TGTTCCAGCAGCAGATCTGGGGGGAGCACTGAAGCTTTCTTT. The encoded protein is CSSSRSGGSTEAFF.

In nucleotides, the CDR3 is TGTGCCAGTAGTTACGGACAGGGGGCGCCCACTGAAGCTTTCTTT. Residues: CASSYGQGAPTEAFF. The chain employs TRBV19 and TRBJ1-1; 11 bases line up with TRBD1. The germline V gene encodes CDR1 LNHDA and CDR2 SQIVND (reference sequence). V was clipped by 5 bases and J by 4 bases; unmatched bases: 6. CDR3 length: 15 amino acids.

The chain links TRBV6-1 to TRBJ1-2, with TRBD1 as a possible D gene (5 bases). V was clipped by 6 bases and J by 0 bases, with 11 bases between them. The length of the CDR3 is 14 residues. Looked up from germline, CDR1 is MNHNS and CDR2 is SASEGT. CDR3 residues: CASRATGANYGYTF. The CDR3, as DNA: TGTGCCAGCAGAGCCACAGGAGCTAACTATGGCTACACCTTC.

This chain connects TRBV18 to TRBJ2-2; TRBD1 matches at 10 bases. Germline V gene lookup returns CDR1 KGHSH and CDR2 LQKENI. The CDR3 extends over 15 amino acids. The V segment lost 3 bases and the J segment 6 bases; nucleotides outside the gene matches: 4. CDR3 in DNA: TGTGCCAGCTCACCGGGACAGGGGATATCCGGGGAGCTGTTTTTT. As protein: CASSPGQGISGELFF.

The chain uses TRBV19 and TRBJ1-5; 8 bases fit TRBD1. The CDR3 sequence is 16 residues long. V lost 9 bases, J lost 4 bases, and 14 bases stayed unmatched. The germline V gene encodes CDR1 LNHDA and CDR2 SQIVND (reference sequence). The CDR3 bases are TGTGCCAGCATTGGACAGGGAAGTTTCGTGAATCAGCCCCAGCATTTT. The encoded protein is CASIGQGSFVNQPQHF.

V is TRBV6-1 and J is TRBJ1-1; 8 positions agree with TRBD1. The CDR3 consists of 14 residues. V was pared by 8 bases and J by 0 bases, with 5 bases of the junction left unmatched. Per germline, CDR1 MNHNS and CDR2 SASEGT. CDR3 DNA sequence: TGTGCCAGCTATGGGACAGGATTGAACACTGAAGCTTTCTTT. It encodes CASYGTGLNTEAFF.

This chain joins TRBV5-1 and TRBJ2-5, with 12 bases that match TRBD2. The CDR3 has 15 amino acids. CDR1 SGHRS and CDR2 YFSETQ come from the germline V gene. V lost 2 bases to trimming and J lost 5 bases; unmatched junction nucleotides: 4. The CDR3 region is CASSFGLAGSETQYF. The CDR3 DNA is TGCGCCAGCAGCTTTGGACTAGCGGGAAGCGAGACCCAGTACTTC.

This clone was seen once. In nucleotides, the CDR3 is TGTGCCATCACCACGGACATGAGCTCTGGAAACACCATATATTTT. This encodes CAITTDMSSGNTIYF. The chain joins TRBV10-3 to TRBJ1-3; TRBD1 is a possible D gene (5 bases). Germline V lookup: CDR1 ENHRY, CDR2 SYGVKD. Trimming pared 7 bases from V and 0 bases from J, leaving 13 bases between. The CDR3 loop spans 15 amino acids.

V gene TRBV28 combines with J gene TRBJ2-5; 13 bases align to TRBD2. V gave up 5 bases and J gave up 8 bases; unmatched junction bases: 5. The CDR3 is made up of 14 amino acids. Germline CDR1 and CDR2: MDHEN and SYDVKM. CDR3: CASSPLAGGTTQYF. CDR3 nucleotide sequence: TGTGCCAGCAGTCCACTAGCGGGAGGGACAACCCAGTACTTC.

CDR3 sequence (DNA): TGTGCCAGCAGCCCCGGACAGGGTTTGGACTATGGCTACACCTTC. It is translated as CASSPGQGLDYGYTF. V gene TRBV7-9 combines with J gene TRBJ1-2; TRBD1 matches 8 bases. With 5 bases clipped from V and 3 bases from J, the junction kept 8 bases outside the gene matches. From germline, CDR1 is SEHNR and CDR2 FQNEAQ (reference sequence). This CDR3 contains 15 residues.

This chain joins TRBV27 and TRBJ2-2; TRBD1 agrees at 7 bases. The CDR3 contains 16 residues. J was trimmed by 3 bases and V by 7 bases; bases with no gene match: 11. The germline V gene encodes CDR1 MNHEY and CDR2 SMNVEV (reference sequence). The DNA of the CDR3 is TGTGCCAGCACCACCCCGGGACAGAGATACACCGGGGAGCTGTTTTTT. Its translation is CASTTPGQRYTGELFF.

The chain employs TRBV9 and TRBJ2-3; 10 nucleotides match TRBD2. This CDR3 has 18 amino acids. Germline CDR1 and CDR2: SGDLS and YYNGEE. The V gene end was trimmed by 0 bases and the J gene end by 5 bases; junction bases not matched to a gene: 12. The CDR3 DNA sequence: TGTGCCAGCAGCGTAGGGAGGGCCCTAGCGGGAGTTCGAGATACGCAGTATTTT. Translating it yields CASSVGRALAGVRDTQYF.

This chain connects TRBV4-2 to TRBJ1-3; D possibly corresponds to TRBD1 (5 bases). CDR1 is LGHNA and CDR2 is YNFKEQ in the germline V gene. The CDR3 sequence is 13 residues long. Trimming pared 2 bases from V and 7 bases from J, leaving 9 bases between. CDR3 DNA: TGTGCCAGCAGCCAACAGGGAGGGAACACCATATATTTT. Residues: CASSQQGGNTIYF.

V usage is TRBV11-1 and J usage is TRBJ2-5; D is possibly TRBD2 (6 bases). Trimming pared 4 bases from V and 3 bases from J, leaving 12 bases between. CDR1 SGHAT and CDR2 FQDESV come from the germline V gene (reference sequence). This CDR3 is 14 amino acids long. CDR3 region: CASSSPPSEETQYF. CDR3 DNA: TGTGCCAGCAGCTCCCCCCCTAGCGAAGAGACCCAGTACTTC.

The chain joins TRBV4-1 to TRBJ1-6, with a tentative D call TRBD1 (5 bases). Trimming pared 3 bases from V and 9 bases from J, leaving 15 bases between. From germline, CDR1 is MGHRA and CDR2 YSYEKL. The CDR3 runs to 15 residues. Here the CDR3 DNA reads TGCGCCAGCAGCCAGAGACAGCAGGAGAGTTCACCCCTCCACTTT. The encoded protein is CASSQRQQESSPLHF.

The genes are TRBV5-1 and TRBJ2-7; 8 positions match TRBD2. Germline loops: CDR1 SGHRS, CDR2 YFSETQ. Trimming removed 0 bases from V and 0 bases from J; junction bases left unmatched: 2. The CDR3 is 15 residues long. The CDR3 nucleotides are TGCGCCAGCAGCTTGGGAGGACTAGCCTCCTACGAGCAGTACTTC. It yields the protein CASSLGGLASYEQYF.

This chain uses TRBV11-2 with TRBJ2-5, with 7 bases matching TRBD1. The CDR3 covers 18 residues. V gave up 0 bases and J gave up 4 bases; unmatched junction bases: 14. CDR1 and CDR2 (germline): SGHAT, FQNNGV. The CDR3 here is CASSLDLVDRWFVETQYF. CDR3 sequence (DNA): TGTGCCAGCAGCTTAGATTTGGTGGACAGGTGGTTTGTAGAGACCCAGTACTTC.

J is TRBJ2-7 and V is TRBV7-9, with 7 bases that match TRBD2. The CDR3 extends over 13 amino acids. CDR1 is SEHNR and CDR2 is FQNEAQ in the germline V gene (reference sequence). V was clipped by 5 bases and J by 7 bases; unmatched bases: 8. This CDR3 reads CASSPRGGGEQYF. In DNA form, the CDR3 reads TGTGCCAGCAGCCCCCGCGGGGGTGGGGAGCAGTACTTC.

J is TRBJ2-2 and V is TRBV9; 7 bases line up with TRBD1. Germline trimming cut 0 bases from V and 6 bases from J; bases unmatched to any gene: 5. There are 15 residues in the CDR3. Germline V lookup: CDR1 SGDLS, CDR2 YYNGEE. This CDR3 reads CASSVGGQGAGELFF. CDR3 coding DNA: TGTGCCAGCAGCGTAGGAGGGCAGGGGGCCGGGGAGCTGTTTTTT.

The chain combines TRBV7-8 with TRBJ1-5; D perhaps matches TRBD1 (6 bases). With 3 bases removed from V and 3 bases from J, the gap between germline ends came to 12 bases. The V gene's germline CDR1 is SGHVS and CDR2 FQNEAQ. The CDR3 runs 15 residues. CDR3 nucleotides: TGTGCCAGCAGCTTTACGGACAGATCCAATCAGCCCCAGCATTTT. Amino acids: CASSFTDRSNQPQHF.

Written as DNA, the CDR3 is TGTGCCAGCAGCGCGGGTGATCGCACTGAAGCTTTCTTT. It is translated as CASSAGDRTEAFF. The chain employs TRBV9 and TRBJ1-1; no definite D call. CDR1 is SGDLS and CDR2 is YYNGEE in the germline V gene. Trimming removed 3 bases from V and 4 bases from J, with 10 bases in between. CDR3 size: 13 residues.

J is TRBJ2-7 and V is TRBV29-1, with a weak D call TRBD2 (5 bases). The germline V gene has CDR1 SQVTM and CDR2 ANQGSEA. The CDR3 is 12 amino acids. V was cut by 6 bases and J by 4 bases, with 13 bases left in between. CDR3 sequence: CSVEKAAYEQYF. In nucleotides, the CDR3 is TGCAGCGTAGAAAAAGCGGCATACGAGCAGTACTTC.

The rearrangement uses TRBV30 and TRBJ2-1; tentative D call: TRBD2 (6 bases). The V gene lost 2 bases and the J gene lost 1 base, with 12 bases spanning the gap. The CDR3 is made up of 15 amino acids. Germline assignment: CDR1 GTSNPN and CDR2 SVGIG (reference sequence). The CDR3 sequence: CAWSLGGGSYNEQFF. In DNA form, the CDR3 reads TGTGCCTGGAGTTTGGGGGGAGGTTCCTACAATGAGCAGTTCTTC.

The chain couples TRBV7-8 to TRBJ1-1; maybe TRBD1 (5 bases). Looked up from germline, CDR1 is SGHVS and CDR2 is FQNEAQ. This CDR3 is 14 amino acids long. The V end was cut by 2 bases, the J end by 2 bases, with 9 bases between. The CDR3 loop reads CASSLRRGNTEAFF. The CDR3 DNA sequence: TGTGCCAGCAGCTTAAGGAGGGGAAACACTGAAGCTTTCTTT.

The chain couples TRBV19 to TRBJ1-2; D might be TRBD1 (6 bases). The germline V gene encodes CDR1 LNHDA and CDR2 SQIVND (reference sequence). Trimming removed 6 bases at V and 2 bases at J, with 16 bases between. The CDR3 extends over 15 amino acids. CDR3 in DNA: TGTGCCAGTAGGTGGCAGGGGAATACCAACTATGGCTACACCTTC. The encoded protein is CASRWQGNTNYGYTF. Full variable domain (rest looked up from reference TRBV19 and TRBJ1-2): DGGITQSPKYLFRKEGQNVTLSCEQNLNHDAMYWYRQDPGQGLRLIYYSQIVNDFQKGDIAEGYSVSREKKESFPLTVTSAQKNPTAFYLCASRWQGNTNYGYTFGSGTRLTVV.